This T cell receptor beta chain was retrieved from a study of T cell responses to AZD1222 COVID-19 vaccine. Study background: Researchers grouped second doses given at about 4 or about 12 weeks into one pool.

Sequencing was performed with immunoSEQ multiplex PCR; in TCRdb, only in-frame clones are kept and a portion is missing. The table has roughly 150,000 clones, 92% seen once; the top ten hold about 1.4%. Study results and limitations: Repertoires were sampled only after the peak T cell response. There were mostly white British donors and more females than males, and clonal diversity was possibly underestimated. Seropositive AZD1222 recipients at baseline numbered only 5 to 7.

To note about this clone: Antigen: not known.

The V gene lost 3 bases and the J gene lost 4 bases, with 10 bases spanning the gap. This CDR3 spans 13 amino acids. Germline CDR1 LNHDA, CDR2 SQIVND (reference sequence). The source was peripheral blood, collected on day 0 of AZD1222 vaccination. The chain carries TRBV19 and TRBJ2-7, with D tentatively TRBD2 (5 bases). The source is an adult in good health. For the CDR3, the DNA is TGTGCCAGTAGTATGAGAGGGCTATACGAGCAGTACTTC. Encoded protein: CASSMRGLYEQYF.